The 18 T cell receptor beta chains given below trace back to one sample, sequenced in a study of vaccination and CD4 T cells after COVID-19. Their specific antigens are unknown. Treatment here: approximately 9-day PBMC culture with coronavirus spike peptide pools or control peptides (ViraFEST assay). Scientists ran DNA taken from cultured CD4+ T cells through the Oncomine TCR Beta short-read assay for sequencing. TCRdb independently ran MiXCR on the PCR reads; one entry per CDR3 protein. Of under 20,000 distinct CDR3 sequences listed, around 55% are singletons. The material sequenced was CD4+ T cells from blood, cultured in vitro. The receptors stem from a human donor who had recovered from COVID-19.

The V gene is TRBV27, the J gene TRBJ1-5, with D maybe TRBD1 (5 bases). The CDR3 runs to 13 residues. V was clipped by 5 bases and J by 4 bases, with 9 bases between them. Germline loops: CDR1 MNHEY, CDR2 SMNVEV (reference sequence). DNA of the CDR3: TGTGCCAGCAGTCGACAGTCGAATCAGCCCCAGCATTTT. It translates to CASSRQSNQPQHF.

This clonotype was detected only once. CDR3 protein: CATSESSGNTIYF. In DNA form, the CDR3 reads TGTGCCACCAGTGAGTCCTCTGGAAACACCATATATTTT. The chain has TRBV24-1 and TRBJ1-3; D remains ambiguous. CDR3 length equals 13 residues. Germline loops: CDR1 KGHDR, CDR2 SFDVKD. Trimming took off 4 bases at V and 0 bases at J, with 3 bases between the two ends.

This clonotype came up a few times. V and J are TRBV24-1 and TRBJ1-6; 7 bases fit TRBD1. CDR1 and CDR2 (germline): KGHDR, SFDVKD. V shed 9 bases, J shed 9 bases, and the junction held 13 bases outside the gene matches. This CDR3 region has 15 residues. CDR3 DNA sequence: TGTGCCACCGACTCCTACACAGGGGAGGGTTCACCCCTCCACTTT. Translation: CATDSYTGEGSPLHF.

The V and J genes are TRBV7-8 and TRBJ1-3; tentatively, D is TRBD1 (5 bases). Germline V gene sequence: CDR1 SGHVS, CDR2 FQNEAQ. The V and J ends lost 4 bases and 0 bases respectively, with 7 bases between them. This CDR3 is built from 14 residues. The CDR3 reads CASSSGTSGNTIYF. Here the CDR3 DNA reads TGTGCCAGCAGCTCCGGGACCTCTGGAAACACCATATATTTT.

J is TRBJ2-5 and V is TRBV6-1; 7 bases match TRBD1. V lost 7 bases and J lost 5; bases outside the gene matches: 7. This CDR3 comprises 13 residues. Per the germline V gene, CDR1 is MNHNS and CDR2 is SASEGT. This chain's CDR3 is CASTMTGRETQYF. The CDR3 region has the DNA TGTGCCAGCACCATGACAGGGCGGGAGACCCAGTACTTC.

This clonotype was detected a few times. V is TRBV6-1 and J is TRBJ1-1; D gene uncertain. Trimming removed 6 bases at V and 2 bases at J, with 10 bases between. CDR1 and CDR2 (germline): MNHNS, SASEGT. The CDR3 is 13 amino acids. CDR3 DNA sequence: TGTGCCAGCAGAGCGGGAGATAACACTGAAGCTTTCTTT. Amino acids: CASRAGDNTEAFF.

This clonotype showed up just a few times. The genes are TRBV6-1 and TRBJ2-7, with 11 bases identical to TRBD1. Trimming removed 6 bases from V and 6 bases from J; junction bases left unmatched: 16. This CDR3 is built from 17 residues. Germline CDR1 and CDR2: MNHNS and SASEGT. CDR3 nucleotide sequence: TGTGCCAGCAGCCGACAAACTGGGACAGGGGGTCTGGGCGAGCAGTACTTC. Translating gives CASSRQTGTGGLGEQYF.

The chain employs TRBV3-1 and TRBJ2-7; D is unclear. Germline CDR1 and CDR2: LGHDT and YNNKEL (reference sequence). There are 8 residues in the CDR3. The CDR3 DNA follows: TGTAGCTCCTACGAGCAGTACTTC. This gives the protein CSSYEQYF.

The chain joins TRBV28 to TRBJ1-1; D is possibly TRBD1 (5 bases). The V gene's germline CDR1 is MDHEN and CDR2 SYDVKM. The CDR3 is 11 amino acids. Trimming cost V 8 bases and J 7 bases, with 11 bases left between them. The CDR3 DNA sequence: TGTGCCAGCGTGGGGAGGGGTGAAGCTTTCTTT. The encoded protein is CASVGRGEAFF.

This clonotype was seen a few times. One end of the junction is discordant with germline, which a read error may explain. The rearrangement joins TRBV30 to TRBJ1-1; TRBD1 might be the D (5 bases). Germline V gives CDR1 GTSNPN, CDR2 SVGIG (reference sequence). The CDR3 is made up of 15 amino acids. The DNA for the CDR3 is TGTGCTTGGACGGAGGGGTATTATACGTCCACTGAAGCTTTCTTT. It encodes CAWTEGYYTSTEAFF.

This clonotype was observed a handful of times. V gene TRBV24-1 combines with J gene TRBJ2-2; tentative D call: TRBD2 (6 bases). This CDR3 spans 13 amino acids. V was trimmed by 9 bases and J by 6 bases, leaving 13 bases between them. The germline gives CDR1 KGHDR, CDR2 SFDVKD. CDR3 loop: CATRGTGAGELFF. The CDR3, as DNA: TGTGCCACCCGAGGGACGGGGGCCGGGGAGCTGTTTTTT.

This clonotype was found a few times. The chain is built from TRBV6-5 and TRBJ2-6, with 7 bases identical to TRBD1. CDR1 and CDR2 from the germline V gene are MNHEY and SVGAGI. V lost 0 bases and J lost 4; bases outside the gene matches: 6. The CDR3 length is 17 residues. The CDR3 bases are TGTGCCAGCAGTTACTCGAAAGGGGGCTCGGGGGCCAACGTCCTGACTTTC. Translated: CASSYSKGGSGANVLTF.

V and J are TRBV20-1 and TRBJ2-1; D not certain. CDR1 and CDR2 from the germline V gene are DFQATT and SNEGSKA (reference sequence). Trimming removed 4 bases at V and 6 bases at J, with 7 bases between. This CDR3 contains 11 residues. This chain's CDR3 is CSATAVNEQFF. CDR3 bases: TGCAGTGCTACAGCTGTCAATGAGCAGTTCTTC.

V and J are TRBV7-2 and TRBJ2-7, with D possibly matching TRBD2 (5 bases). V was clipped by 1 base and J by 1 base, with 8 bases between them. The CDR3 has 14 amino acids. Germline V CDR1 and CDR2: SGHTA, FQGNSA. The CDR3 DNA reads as TGTGCCAGCAGCTTAGAGCGGCAGTCCTACGAGCAGTACTTC. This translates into CASSLERQSYEQYF.

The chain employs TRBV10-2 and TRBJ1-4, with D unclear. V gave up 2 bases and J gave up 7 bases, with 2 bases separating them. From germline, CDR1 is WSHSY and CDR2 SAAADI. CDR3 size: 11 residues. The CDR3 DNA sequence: TGCGCCAGCAGTGAGAGTGAAAAACTGTTTTTT. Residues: CASSESEKLFF.

CDR3 amino acids: CSAIQGSQQPQHF. DNA of the CDR3: TGCAGCGCGATTCAGGGGAGTCAGCAGCCCCAGCATTTT. The J gene is TRBJ1-5, the V gene TRBV29-1; TRBD1 is a possible D gene (6 bases). This CDR3 has 13 amino acids. Germline CDR1 SQVTM, CDR2 ANQGSEA. Between the trimmed V and J ends, which lost 7 bases and 7 bases, there was a span of 17 bases. The variable domain in full, completed from reference TRBV29-1 and TRBJ1-5, reads SAVISQKPSRDICQRGTSLTIQCQVDSQVTMMFWYRQQPGQSLTLIATANQGSEATYESGFVIDKFPISRPNLTFSTLTVSNMSPEDSSIYLCSAIQGSQQPQHFGDGTRLSIL.

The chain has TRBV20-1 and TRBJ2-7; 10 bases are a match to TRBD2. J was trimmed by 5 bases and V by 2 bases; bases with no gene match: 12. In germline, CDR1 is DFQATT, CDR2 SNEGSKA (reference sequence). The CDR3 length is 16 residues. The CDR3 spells CSARSPSGSRLNEQYF. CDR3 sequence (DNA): TGCAGTGCTAGATCACCTAGCGGGAGCCGCTTGAACGAGCAGTACTTC.

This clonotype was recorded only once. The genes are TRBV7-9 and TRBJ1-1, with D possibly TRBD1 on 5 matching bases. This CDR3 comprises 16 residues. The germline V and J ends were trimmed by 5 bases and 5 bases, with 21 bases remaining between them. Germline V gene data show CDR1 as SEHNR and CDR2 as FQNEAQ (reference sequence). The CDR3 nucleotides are TGTGCCAGCAGCCAAACTGGGCGGGGCTCGGGAACTGAAGCTTTCTTT. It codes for CASSQTGRGSGTEAFF.